Presented here are 20 T cell receptor beta chains from one specimen sequenced in a study of blood T cell repertoires in COVID-19. Only in-frame clones appear in the TCRdb table, and some are missing; sequencing was by immunoSEQ multiplex PCR. The sample lists 95,000 to 120,000 clones; around 86% were seen once. The material sequenced was peripheral blood. All receptors derive from a woman in her 70s with acute or convalescent COVID-19.

The chain is built from TRBV5-4 and TRBJ2-2, with 9 bases that match TRBD1. The CDR3 totals 15 residues. After removal of 4 bases from V and 4 bases from J, the junction contained 5 bases not matched to a gene. Germline CDR1 and CDR2: SGHNT and YYREEE (reference sequence). As DNA, the CDR3 is TGTGCCAGCAGCAGCCGGGACAGGGCCACCGGGGAGCTGTTTTTT. Amino acids: CASSSRDRATGELFF.

The chain carries TRBV19 and TRBJ1-2, with TRBD1 identical over 7 bases. The V gene's germline CDR1 is LNHDA and CDR2 SQIVND (reference sequence). The junction had 2 bases not matched to a gene; V was cut back by 5 bases and J by 2 bases. This CDR3 spans 13 amino acids. The chain's CDR3 is CASSPTGNYGYTF. The DNA for the CDR3 is TGTGCCAGTAGTCCGACAGGGAACTATGGCTACACCTTC.

This clone was picked up a small number of times. The chain links TRBV4-2 to TRBJ1-1; TRBD1 matches 10 bases. Germline V gives CDR1 LGHNA, CDR2 YNFKEQ. Unmatched junction bases numbered 8, after V lost 4 bases and J lost 0 bases. The CDR3 consists of 17 residues. The CDR3 region has the DNA TGTGCCAGCAGCCCGACGGGACAGGGGCTTATGAACACTGAAGCTTTCTTT. It encodes CASSPTGQGLMNTEAFF.

V is TRBV6-2 or TRBV6-3 and J is TRBJ1-1; maybe TRBD1 (5 bases). The germline CDR1 and CDR2 sequences are MNHEY and SVGEGT. V lost 2 bases and J lost 3, with 10 bases in between. CDR3 length equals 14 residues. This CDR3 reads CASSYVWGDTEAFF. The CDR3 coding sequence is TGTGCCAGCAGTTACGTCTGGGGGGACACTGAAGCTTTCTTT.

The chain couples TRBV6-5 to TRBJ1-1; no clear D. This CDR3 has 16 amino acids. Germline V gene sequence: CDR1 MNHEY, CDR2 SVGAGI. The V end lost 0 bases, the J end lost 3 bases, and 14 bases lay between the germline ends. The CDR3 loop is CASSYSAQAVHTEAFF. CDR3 nucleotide sequence: TGTGCCAGCAGTTACTCAGCTCAGGCAGTACACACTGAAGCTTTCTTT.

The gene calls are TRBV7-2 and TRBJ2-7; TRBD1 aligns across 9 bases. In germline, CDR1 is SGHTA, CDR2 FQGNSA. V was clipped by 3 bases and J by 2 bases; unmatched bases: 5. This CDR3 has 15 amino acids. The CDR3 DNA follows: TGTGCCAGCAGCTTTTACAGGGGGCCGACCTACGAGCAGTACTTC. This sequence encodes CASSFYRGPTYEQYF.

This rearrangement joins TRBV19 to TRBJ1-5; weak D call: TRBD1 (6 bases). The length of the CDR3 is 16 residues. V shed 4 bases and J shed 4 bases, with 17 bases lying between them. The V gene's germline CDR1 is LNHDA and CDR2 SQIVND (reference sequence). The CDR3 reads CASSTLGERGNQPQHF. CDR3 DNA sequence: TGTGCCAGTAGTACCCTGGGGGAAAGGGGGAATCAGCCCCAGCATTTT.

The chain combines TRBV18 with TRBJ1-1; D is ambiguous. This CDR3 spans 13 amino acids. Trimming took off 4 bases at V and 3 bases at J, with 9 bases between the two ends. In germline, CDR1 is KGHSH, CDR2 LQKENI. CDR3 sequence: CASSRSEDTEAFF. The CDR3 coding sequence is TGTGCCAGCTCACGGTCGGAGGACACTGAAGCTTTCTTT. Full variable domain (missing parts from reference TRBV18 and TRBJ1-1): NAGVMQNPRHLVRRRGQEARLRCSPMKGHSHVYWYRQLPEEGLKFMVYLQKENIIDESGMPKERFSAEFPKEGPSILRIQQVVRGDSAAYFCASSRSEDTEAFFGQGTRLTVV.

V gene TRBV2 combines with J gene TRBJ2-3; 7 bases are shared with TRBD2. The CDR3 contains 15 residues. V trimming: 4 bases; J trimming: 5 bases; junction bases outside the gene matches: 9. Germline assignment: CDR1 SNHLY and CDR2 FYNNEI. The DNA of the CDR3 is TGTGCCAGCAGTGGATTAGCGGGTTGGCAAGATACGCAGTATTTT. Protein product: CASSGLAGWQDTQYF.

V gene TRBV5-6 combines with J gene TRBJ1-2, with D possibly TRBD1 on 5 matching bases. Germline V gene data show CDR1 as SGHDT and CDR2 as YYEEEE. Deletions cut 4 bases from V and 2 bases from J, with 12 bases between. The CDR3 spans 14 residues. The CDR3: CASSPSGPNYGYTF. CDR3 in DNA: TGTGCCAGCAGCCCCTCAGGGCCCAACTATGGCTACACCTTC.

The chain employs TRBV28 and TRBJ1-2, with D possibly TRBD1 on 6 matching bases. The CDR3 sequence is 14 residues long. CDR1 is MDHEN, CDR2 SYDVKM, per germline. With 5 bases removed from V and 4 bases from J, the gap between germline ends came to 14 bases. The CDR3, as DNA: TGTGCCAGCAGTCCGGGGGGGGCAAGCTATGGCTACACCTTC. This translates into CASSPGGASYGYTF.

The chain couples TRBV5-8 to TRBJ1-2, with D uncertain. Per germline, CDR1 SGHTS and CDR2 YDEGEE. This CDR3 spans 15 amino acids. Trimming left V 4 bases short and J 4 bases short, with 17 bases between. CDR3 residues: CASSTTNYQAYGYTF. CDR3 coding DNA: TGTGCCAGCAGCACCACAAACTACCAAGCCTATGGCTACACCTTC.

The chain recombines TRBV2 with TRBJ1-5; tentatively, D is TRBD1 (5 bases). The V end lost 4 bases, the J end lost 6 bases, and 13 bases lay between the germline ends. CDR3 length: 14 residues. CDR1 is SNHLY, CDR2 FYNNEI, per germline. The CDR3 DNA is TGTGCCAGCAGTGGTCCGGGGGGAGGTCAGCCCCAGCATTTT. It yields the protein CASSGPGGGQPQHF.

The chain combines TRBV25-1 with TRBJ1-1, with D tentatively TRBD1 (5 bases). Germline V gene lookup returns CDR1 MGHDK and CDR2 SYGVNS. The V gene lost 5 bases and the J gene lost 4 bases, with 14 bases spanning the gap. CDR3 length: 14 amino acids. The CDR3 DNA is TGTGCCAGCAGTCCGGCCAGGGTGCTCACTGAAGCTTTCTTT. Translation: CASSPARVLTEAFF.

The chain is built from TRBV11-2 and TRBJ2-2, with D possibly matching TRBD1 (5 bases). The CDR3 is made up of 13 amino acids. With 7 bases removed from V and 6 bases from J, the gap between germline ends came to 12 bases. CDR1 SGHAT and CDR2 FQNNGV come from the germline V gene. The CDR3 sequence: CASTTRVAGELFF. The CDR3 DNA is TGTGCCAGCACCACCAGGGTTGCCGGGGAGCTGTTTTTT.

V and J are TRBV11-3 and TRBJ2-7, with D unresolved. CDR3 length equals 15 residues. Germline CDR1 reads SGHNT; CDR2 reads YENEEA. The germline V and J ends were trimmed by 0 bases and 3 bases, with 12 bases remaining between them. DNA of the CDR3: TGTGCCAGCAGCTTAGATAGTGGTAGTAACTACGAGCAGTACTTC. The encoded protein is CASSLDSGSNYEQYF.

This chain connects TRBV10-1 to TRBJ1-1; 7 nucleotides align to TRBD1. The CDR3 consists of 15 residues. Germline values: CDR1 WNHNN, CDR2 SYGVQD (reference sequence). V shed 2 bases and J 0 bases; nucleotides not matched to a gene: 3. CDR3 in amino acids: CASSERGPLNTEAFF. The CDR3 DNA sequence: TGCGCCAGCAGTGAGAGGGGGCCATTGAACACTGAAGCTTTCTTT.

The chain is built from TRBV7-2 and TRBJ1-2; possible D gene TRBD1, 6 bases. Germline assignment: CDR1 SGHTA and CDR2 FQGNSA. Trimming pared 1 base from V and 2 bases from J, leaving 14 bases between. The CDR3 has 16 amino acids. For the CDR3, the DNA is TGTGCCAGCAGCTTAGGGGGAAGGGGGGGAAACTATGGCTACACCTTC. Residues: CASSLGGRGGNYGYTF.

The V gene is TRBV18, the J gene TRBJ2-5; 12 nucleotides match TRBD1. Germline CDR1 KGHSH, CDR2 LQKENI. CDR3 length: 14 residues. The V gene end was trimmed by 2 bases and the J gene end by 7 bases; junction bases not matched to a gene: 2. CDR3 nucleotide sequence: TGTGCCAGCTCACCAGGGACAGGGGGCTGGACCCAGTACTTC. Translation gives CASSPGTGGWTQYF.

This clone was observed a handful of times. V gene TRBV6-6 combines with J gene TRBJ2-3; unclear D gene. Germline-derived CDR1 and CDR2 are MNHNY and SVGAGI (reference sequence). V lost 5 bases, J lost 1 base, and 19 bases lay in between. The CDR3 sequence is 17 residues long. CDR3 DNA: TGTGCCAGCAGTCGATACCTCCCGGCAGGCCGCACAGATACGCAGTATTTT. It translates to CASSRYLPAGRTDTQYF.